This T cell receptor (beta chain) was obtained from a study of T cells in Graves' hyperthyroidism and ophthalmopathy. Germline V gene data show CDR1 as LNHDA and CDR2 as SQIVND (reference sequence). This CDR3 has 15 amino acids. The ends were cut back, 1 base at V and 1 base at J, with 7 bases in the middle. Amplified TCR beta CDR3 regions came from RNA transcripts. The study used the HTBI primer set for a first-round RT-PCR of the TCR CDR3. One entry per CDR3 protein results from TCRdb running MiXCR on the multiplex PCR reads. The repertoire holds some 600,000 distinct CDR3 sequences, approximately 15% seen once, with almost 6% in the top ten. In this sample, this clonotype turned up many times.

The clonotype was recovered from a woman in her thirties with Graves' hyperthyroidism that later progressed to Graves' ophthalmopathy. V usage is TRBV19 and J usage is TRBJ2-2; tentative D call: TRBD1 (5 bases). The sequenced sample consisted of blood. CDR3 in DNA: TGTGCCAGTAGTATAGGTCAGGGGAACACCGGGGAGCTGTTTTTT. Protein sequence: CASSIGQGNTGELFF.